These T cell receptor beta chains were read from a single sample in a study of OX40 agonist ivuxolimab in advanced cancers. Profiling relied on immunoSEQ multiplex PCR, and the TCRdb table lists in-frame clones only, not all of them. This table has approximately 81,000 clones, more than 75% appearing once. Sequenced here: CD4+ or CD8+ T cells sorted from blood, sampled in a trial of the OX40 agonist ivuxolimab. These receptors were collected from an adult with an advanced solid tumor such as melanoma, head and neck, liver or kidney cancer. Both conserved end residues are part of each CDR3. A D gene is named only where the DNA matches it firmly. Rows may omit the clone size; those that give it use once, few, many or a size class.

size: few; J: TRBJ1-2; V: TRBV6-6; D: NA; DNA: TGTGCCAGCAGTTACCTGACAGTAATGGACGGCTACACCTTC; CDR3: CASSYLTVMDGYTF
size: NA; J: TRBJ2-3; V: TRBV9; D: TRBD2; DNA: TGTGCCAGCAGCGTAGGCGGGGGACGGGCAGATACGCAGTATTTT; CDR3: CASSVGGGRADTQYF
size: NA; J: TRBJ2-1; V: TRBV9; D: TRBD2; DNA: TGTGCCAGCAGCGCGGCGGGACTAACCTACAATGAGCAGTTCTTC; CDR3: CASSAAGLTYNEQFF
size: NA; J: TRBJ2-5; V: TRBV4-1; D: NA; DNA: TGCGCCAGCAGCCCACGGTCGGGGACCCAGTACTTC; CDR3: CASSPRSGTQYF
size: NA; J: TRBJ1-5; V: TRBV6-6; D: NA; DNA: TGTGCCAGCAGTTACGCGCAGGGGAATCAGCCCCAGCATTTT; CDR3: CASSYAQGNQPQHF
size: NA; J: TRBJ2-3; V: TRBV5-1; D: NA; DNA: TGCGCCAGCAGCGGGTGGGGGGCCTTCACAGATACGCAGTATTTT; CDR3: CASSGWGAFTDTQYF
size: once; J: TRBJ2-2; V: TRBV5-1; D: TRBD1; DNA: TGCGCCAGCAGCATACAGGGGGCGACCGGGGAGCTGTTTTTT; CDR3: CASSIQGATGELFF
size: few; J: TRBJ2-7; V: TRBV5-1; D: TRBD1; DNA: TGCGCCAGCAGCGTGGGACAGGGCGCCTACGAGCAGTACTTC; CDR3: CASSVGQGAYEQYF
size: once; J: TRBJ1-2; V: TRBV15; D: NA; DNA: TGTGCCACCAGCCGAGAAGGGGGGGGATTCTATGGCTACACCTTC; CDR3: CATSREGGGFYGYTF
size: NA; J: TRBJ2-7; V: TRBV10-3; D: NA; DNA: TGTGCCATCCGGGACGGTACCTACGAGCAGTACTTC; CDR3: CAIRDGTYEQYF
size: NA; J: TRBJ1-5; V: TRBV18; D: NA; DNA: TGTGCCAGCTCACCACAGGTTAATCAGCCCCAGCATTTT; CDR3: CASSPQVNQPQHF
size: once; J: TRBJ1-1; V: TRBV7-9; D: NA; DNA: TGTGCCAGCAGCTTAAAACACGGCACTGAAGCTTTCTTT; CDR3: CASSLKHGTEAFF
size: NA; J: TRBJ1-4; V: TRBV18; D: NA; DNA: TGTGCCAGCTCACCCAATGGAGGGGCTGAAAAACTGTTTTTT; CDR3: CASSPNGGAEKLFF
size: NA; J: TRBJ2-4; V: TRBV11-2; D: NA; DNA: TGTGCCAGCAGCTTAGTGGGGGGAAGTTTTAACATTCAGTACTTC; CDR3: CASSLVGGSFNIQYF
size: few; J: TRBJ1-2; V: TRBV7-8; D: NA; DNA: TGTGCCAGCAGCTTAGATAGGACAGCTAACTATGGCTACACCTTC; CDR3: CASSLDRTANYGYTF
size: few; J: TRBJ1-2; V: TRBV29-1; D: NA; DNA: TGCAGCGTCCTAGGAGGGACTCAGGGTGGCTACACCTTC; CDR3: CSVLGGTQGGYTF
size: NA; J: TRBJ1-1; V: TRBV12-2; D: NA; DNA: TGTGCAAGCCAGCTCCCAACCAAGGCGAACACTGAAGCTTTCTTT; CDR3: CASQLPTKANTEAFF
size: NA; J: TRBJ1-3; V: TRBV4-1; D: NA; DNA: TGCGCCAGCAGCCCGAGTGTGACCAGGGGTACCGGAAACACCATATATTTT; CDR3: CASSPSVTRGTGNTIYF